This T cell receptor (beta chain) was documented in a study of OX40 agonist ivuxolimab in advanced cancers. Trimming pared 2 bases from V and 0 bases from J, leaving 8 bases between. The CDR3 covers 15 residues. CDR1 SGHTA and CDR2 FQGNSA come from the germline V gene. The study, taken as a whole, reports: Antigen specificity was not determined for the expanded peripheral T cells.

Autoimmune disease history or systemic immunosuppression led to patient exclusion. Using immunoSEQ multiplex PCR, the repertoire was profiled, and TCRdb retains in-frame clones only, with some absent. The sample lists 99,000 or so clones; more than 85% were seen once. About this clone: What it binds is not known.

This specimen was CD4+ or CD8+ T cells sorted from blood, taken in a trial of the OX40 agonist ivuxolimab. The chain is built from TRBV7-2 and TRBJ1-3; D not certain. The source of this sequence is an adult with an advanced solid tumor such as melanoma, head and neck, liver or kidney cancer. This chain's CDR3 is CASSLNSGSGNTIYF. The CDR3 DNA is TGTGCCAGCAGCTTAAATTCCGGCTCTGGAAACACCATATATTTT.